These 2 T cell receptor beta chains came from one sample sequenced in a study of T cells after yellow fever vaccination. MiXCR, applied by TCRdb to the 5' RACE reads, yields one record per CDR3 protein. The table has some 160,000 distinct CDR3 sequences, about a tenth seen once. Sequencing was performed on CD8+ T cells sorted from PBMCs, taken 45 days after the yellow fever booster vaccination. The origin of the receptors is a man younger than 35 who received the YFV17D yellow fever vaccine.

This chain links TRBV5-1 with TRBJ1-1; D unresolved. In germline, CDR1 is SGHRS, CDR2 YFSETQ. V was shortened by 0 bases and J by 6 bases, with 9 bases between the two germline ends. This CDR3 is built from 13 residues. This CDR3 is CASSLAGRSEAFF. The CDR3 nucleotides are TGCGCCAGCAGCTTGGCGGGGAGGTCTGAAGCTTTCTTT.

This clonotype occurred a few times. The rearrangement links TRBV4-3 to TRBJ1-6, with D perhaps TRBD1 (5 bases). CDR3 length: 15 residues. The ends were cut back, 1 base at V and 9 bases at J, with 13 bases in the middle. From germline, CDR1 is LGHNA and CDR2 YSLEER. In DNA form, the CDR3 reads TGCGCCAGCAGCCAAGTAGAAGGGGATAGTTCACCCCTCCACTTT. It encodes CASSQVEGDSSPLHF.